One T cell receptor beta chain is described in this entry. Germline is not matched at one junction end, which may reflect a read error. This entry belongs to a study of T cells in Graves' hyperthyroidism and ophthalmopathy. CDR3 size: 13 residues. CDR1 and CDR2 from the germline V gene are MNHNS and SASEGT. Regions amplified from RNA transcripts were the TCR beta CDR3 regions. Researchers ran a first-round RT-PCR on the TCR CDR3 using the HTBI primer set. TCRdb called the multiplex PCR reads again in MiXCR, with one record for every CDR3 protein. The sample has approximately 530,000 distinct CDR3 sequences; approximately 20% are singletons.

The clonotype comes from a man aged 40-55 years with Graves' ophthalmopathy. The sequencing sample was made of blood. V is TRBV6-1 and J is TRBJ2-1, with 12 nucleotides matching TRBD2. DNA for the CDR3: TGTGCCATCAGTGAGGGACTAGCGGGTGAGCAGTTCTTC. Translation gives CAISEGLAGEQFF.